What follows describes a single T cell receptor beta chain. At one of its ends the junction is not consistent with the germline gene, which may arise from a read error. This entry belongs to a study of human T cells and chemical hapten exposure. For the study at large: Sensitization employed 2% DPC on about 2 cm by about 2 cm of upper inner arm skin.

The CDR3 runs 14 residues. Germline V gene lookup returns CDR1 LGHNA and CDR2 YNFKEQ. TCRdb reanalysed the RACE reads using MiXCR and keeps one entry per CDR3 protein. This sample has more than 80,000 distinct CDR3 sequences, with around 7% found just once. Time point of the sample: patch test 1, 2 weeks after DPC sensitization. The sample's treatment: therapeutic diphenylcyclopropenone sensitization with weekly scalp DPC. The material was whole blood, obtained in connection with sensitization to the hapten diphenylcyclopropenone (DPC). The clonotype comes from a woman younger than 45 with alopecia areata. Some clones in this sample may be carry-over from other donors' samples. The chain has TRBV4-2 and TRBJ1-6; D is uncertain. CDR3 DNA sequence: TGTGCCAGCAGCCAAGGGGTTGCAAATTCACCCCTCAACTTT. Translation gives CASSQGVANSPLNF.